This is a list of T cell receptor beta chains from one sample in a study of cytomegalovirus exposure and HLA in healthy donors. The assay was immunoSEQ multiplex PCR, and TCRdb's table has in-frame clones only and misses some. Among 70,000 to 80,000 clones, 94% were seen once, and the ten largest hold 3.2%. Material: PBMCs. These receptors were obtained from a woman between 18 and 30 years old in good health and CMV-seropositive. Both conserved end residues are part of each CDR3. Fields, in order: V gene, J gene, D gene, CDR3 DNA, CDR3 protein. A D gene is named only where the DNA matches it firmly.

v_call: TRBV28; j_call: TRBJ2-3; d_call: .; cdr3_nt: TGTGCCAGCAGTAACTTAGGGGGTTCAGATACGCAGTATTTT; cdr3_aa: CASSNLGGSDTQYF
v_call: TRBV4-1; j_call: TRBJ2-7; d_call: .; cdr3_nt: TGCGCCAGCAGCCAAGATGAACGGGAAAGCTCCTACGAGCAGTACTTC; cdr3_aa: CASSQDERESSYEQYF
v_call: TRBV5-1; j_call: TRBJ2-6; d_call: TRBD1; cdr3_nt: TGCGCCAGCAGCTTGTTTGGGTCTCGACAGGGCTCTTCTGGGGCCAACGTCCTGACTTTC; cdr3_aa: CASSLFGSRQGSSGANVLTF
v_call: TRBV13; j_call: TRBJ2-7; d_call: .; cdr3_nt: TGTGCCAGCAGCTTGACAGCCGAGCAGTACTTC; cdr3_aa: CASSLTAEQYF
v_call: TRBV4-1; j_call: TRBJ1-2; d_call: .; cdr3_nt: TGCGCCAGCAGCCAAGACCGTGGCTACACCTTC; cdr3_aa: CASSQDRGYTF
v_call: TRBV5-4; j_call: TRBJ2-7; d_call: .; cdr3_nt: TGTGCCAGCAGCCCCGGTTTGAGGAACGACGAGCAGTACTTC; cdr3_aa: CASSPGLRNDEQYF
v_call: TRBV7-2; j_call: TRBJ1-2; d_call: .; cdr3_nt: TGTGCCAGCAGCTTAAGGGGAAACTATGGCTACACCTTC; cdr3_aa: CASSLRGNYGYTF
v_call: TRBV7-8; j_call: TRBJ2-7; d_call: TRBD1; cdr3_nt: TGTGCCAGCAGCACCCGAGGACAGGGTCGGTACGAGCAGTACTTC; cdr3_aa: CASSTRGQGRYEQYF
v_call: TRBV2; j_call: TRBJ2-5; d_call: TRBD1; cdr3_nt: TGTGCCAGCAGCAGAATACGGGACAGCCATCTTGGCCAGTACTTC; cdr3_aa: CASSRIRDSHLGQYF
v_call: TRBV11-2; j_call: TRBJ1-2; d_call: TRBD1; cdr3_nt: TGTGCCAGCAGCTTAGATTTGTCAGGGGGCTATGGCTACACCTTC; cdr3_aa: CASSLDLSGGYGYTF
v_call: TRBV18; j_call: TRBJ1-3; d_call: TRBD1; cdr3_nt: TGTGCCAGCTCACCACTTCAACAGGGGAGCTCTGGAAACACCATATATTTT; cdr3_aa: CASSPLQQGSSGNTIYF
v_call: TRBV30; j_call: TRBJ2-7; d_call: TRBD2; cdr3_nt: TGTGCCTGGAGTGTAGCAGTTGCGGGAGGCCACGAGCAGTACTTC; cdr3_aa: CAWSVAVAGGHEQYF
v_call: TRBV29-1; j_call: TRBJ1-1; d_call: .; cdr3_nt: TGCGCGGGGCGGGGGCTATTGGGATCCACTGAAGCTTTCTTT; cdr3_aa: CAGRGLLGSTEAFF
v_call: TRBV5-8; j_call: TRBJ1-5; d_call: TRBD1; cdr3_nt: TGTGCCAGCAGCTTGGGAAGCAGGGGGTATCGCAATCAGCCCCAGCATTTT; cdr3_aa: CASSLGSRGYRNQPQHF
v_call: TRBV27; j_call: TRBJ1-1; d_call: .; cdr3_nt: TGTGCCAGCAGTTTCACACAGATTTCCGGGGGCACTGAAGCTTTCTTT; cdr3_aa: CASSFTQISGGTEAFF
v_call: TRBV27; j_call: TRBJ1-6; d_call: .; cdr3_nt: TGTGCCAGCAGTTTATTCTTGAATTCACCCCTCCACTTT; cdr3_aa: CASSLFLNSPLHF
v_call: TRBV7-9; j_call: TRBJ2-3; d_call: TRBD2; cdr3_nt: TGTGCCAGCAGTTTTAGCGGGGGGGGAACCACAGATACGCAGTATTTT; cdr3_aa: CASSFSGGGTTDTQYF
v_call: TRBV30; j_call: TRBJ2-3; d_call: TRBD2; cdr3_nt: TGTGCCTGGAGCGCATCCCCGACCTCTAGCGGGAGAGTCGCAGATACGCAGTATTTT; cdr3_aa: CAWSASPTSSGRVADTQYF
v_call: TRBV6-5; j_call: TRBJ1-4; d_call: .; cdr3_nt: TGTGCCAGCAGTTACTCGGGGGCTGAAAAACTGTTTTTT; cdr3_aa: CASSYSGAEKLFF